The 7 T cell receptor beta chains below come from one sample, sequenced in a study of blood T cells in healthy people across ages. Through a sample-barcoded 5' primer and a J-beta primer mix, a second PCR was run for 7 to 11 cycles. TCRdb itself ran the 5' RACE reads through MiXCR, one entry per CDR3 protein. This table has hundreds of thousands of distinct CDR3 sequences, around 49% appearing once. Source material: blood. All receptors come from a woman in her sixties in good health.

V gene TRBV20-1 combines with J gene TRBJ1-5; 10 positions match TRBD1. This CDR3 comprises 14 residues. Trimming removed 6 bases from V and 6 bases from J; junction bases left unmatched: 8. The germline CDR1 and CDR2 sequences are DFQATT and SNEGSKA (reference sequence). The CDR3 region is CSAHPGQGSQPQHF. The CDR3 coding sequence is TGCAGTGCCCATCCGGGACAGGGGAGTCAGCCCCAGCATTTT.

The J gene is TRBJ2-5, the V gene TRBV27; a weak D match, TRBD2 (5 bases). The V and J ends lost 5 bases and 0 bases respectively, with 7 bases between them. Germline-derived CDR1 and CDR2 are MNHEY and SMNVEV (reference sequence). This CDR3 spans 13 amino acids. The CDR3, as DNA: TGTGCCAGCAGTGTAGCGCACCAAGAGACCCAGTACTTC. Translating it yields CASSVAHQETQYF.

This clonotype was picked up many times. The chain has TRBV2 and TRBJ2-7; D possibly corresponds to TRBD1 (6 bases). The CDR3 runs 14 residues. Trimming took off 6 bases at V and 3 bases at J, with 15 bases between the two ends. Germline-derived CDR1 and CDR2 are SNHLY and FYNNEI. For the CDR3, the DNA is TGTGCCAGCAGCTTACAGGGCGTCAGCTACGAGCAGTACTTC. Its translation: CASSLQGVSYEQYF.

The chain combines TRBV18 with TRBJ2-5, with D uncertain. V lost 3 bases to trimming and J lost 4 bases, with 12 bases between them. The CDR3 has 14 residues. Germline V gene lookup returns CDR1 KGHSH and CDR2 LQKENI. In DNA form, the CDR3 reads TGTGCCAGCTCACCTAATGGAAGGGCAGAGACCCAGTACTTC. This codes for CASSPNGRAETQYF.

In this sample, this clonotype turned up a few times. This sequence joins TRBV7-8 and TRBJ2-3; no clear D gene. V gave up 1 base and J gave up 4 bases, with 6 bases separating them. CDR1 is SGHVS, CDR2 FQNEAQ, per germline. This CDR3 contains 13 residues. The CDR3 region has the DNA TGTGCCAGCAGCTTAGGGGTAGCAGATACGCAGTATTTT. This codes for CASSLGVADTQYF. The full variable domain, in which reference TRBV7-8 and TRBJ2-3 provide the parts outside the CDR3, is GAGVSQSPRYKVAKRGQDVALRCDPISGHVSLFWYQQALGQGPEFLTYFQNEAQLDKSGLPSDRFFAERPEGSVSTLKIQRTQQEDSAVYLCASSLGVADTQYFGPGTRLTVL.

The chain is built from TRBV7-3 and TRBJ2-6; D gene uncertain. Germline CDR1 is SGHTA and CDR2 is FQGTGA. The CDR3 is 13 residues long. Trimming cost V 7 bases and J 0 bases, with 4 bases left between them. DNA for the CDR3: TGTGCCAGCAAGGACTCTGGGGCCAACGTCCTGACTTTC. This translates into CASKDSGANVLTF.

In this sample, this clonotype turned up many times. The chain joins TRBV7-2 to TRBJ2-7; 11 bases are shared with TRBD2. V lost 5 bases, J lost 6 bases, and 6 bases stayed unmatched. The CDR3 runs 14 residues. The V gene's germline CDR1 is SGHTA and CDR2 FQGNSA. The CDR3 DNA sequence: TGTGCCAGCAGCCCGACTAGCGGGACGGGCGAGCAGTACTTC. Its translation is CASSPTSGTGEQYF.